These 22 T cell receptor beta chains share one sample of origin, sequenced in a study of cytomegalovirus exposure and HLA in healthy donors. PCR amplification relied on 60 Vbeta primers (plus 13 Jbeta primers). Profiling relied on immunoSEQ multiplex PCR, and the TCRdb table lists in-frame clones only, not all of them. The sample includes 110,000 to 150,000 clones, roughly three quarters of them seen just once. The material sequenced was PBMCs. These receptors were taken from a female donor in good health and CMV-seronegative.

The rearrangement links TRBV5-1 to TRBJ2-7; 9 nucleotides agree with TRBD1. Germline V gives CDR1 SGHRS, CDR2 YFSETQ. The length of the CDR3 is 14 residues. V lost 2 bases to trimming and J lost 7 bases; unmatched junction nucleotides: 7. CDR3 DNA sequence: TGCGCCAGCAGCTTAAGGGACAGGGCGAGGGAGCAGTACTTC. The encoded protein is CASSLRDRAREQYF.

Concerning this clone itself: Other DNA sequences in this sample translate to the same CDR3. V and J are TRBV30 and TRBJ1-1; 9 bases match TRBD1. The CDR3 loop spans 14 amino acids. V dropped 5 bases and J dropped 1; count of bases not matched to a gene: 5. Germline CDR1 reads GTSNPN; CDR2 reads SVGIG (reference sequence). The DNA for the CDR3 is TGTGCCTGGGATCCGGGACAGGGGAACACTGAAGCTTTCTTT. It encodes CAWDPGQGNTEAFF.

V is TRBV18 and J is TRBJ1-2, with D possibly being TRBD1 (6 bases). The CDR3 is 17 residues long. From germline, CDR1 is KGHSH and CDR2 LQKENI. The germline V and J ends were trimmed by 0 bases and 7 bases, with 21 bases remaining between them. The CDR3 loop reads CASSPPMGRGYGSGYTF. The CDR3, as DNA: TGTGCCAGCTCACCACCTATGGGCAGGGGTTATGGAAGTGGCTACACCTTC.

CDR3 coding DNA: TGTGCCAGTAGTTCACAGGGGGCCTCCGAGCAGTACTTC. Its protein product is CASSSQGASEQYF. The V and J genes are TRBV19 and TRBJ2-7; 9 bases line up with TRBD1. Germline-derived CDR1 and CDR2 are LNHDA and SQIVND (reference sequence). This CDR3 is built from 13 residues. J lost 6 bases, V lost 5 bases, and 5 bases had no gene match. The full variable domain, rest sourced from reference TRBV19 and TRBJ2-7, is DGGITQSPKYLFRKEGQNVTLSCEQNLNHDAMYWYRQDPGQGLRLIYYSQIVNDFQKGDIAEGYSVSREKKESFPLTVTSAQKNPTAFYLCASSSQGASEQYFGPGTRLTVT.

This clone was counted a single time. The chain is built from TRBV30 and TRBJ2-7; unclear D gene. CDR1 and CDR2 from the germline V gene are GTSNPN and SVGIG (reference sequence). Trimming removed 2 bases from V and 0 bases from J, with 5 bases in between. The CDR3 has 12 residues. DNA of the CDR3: TGTGCCTGGAGTCTAGACTCCTACGAGCAGTACTTC. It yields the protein CAWSLDSYEQYF.

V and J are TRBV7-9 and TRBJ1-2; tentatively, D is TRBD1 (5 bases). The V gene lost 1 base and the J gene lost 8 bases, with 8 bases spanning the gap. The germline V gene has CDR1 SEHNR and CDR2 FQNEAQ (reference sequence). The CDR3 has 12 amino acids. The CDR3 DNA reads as TGTGCCAGCAGCTTAGTCCGGGGGGGCTACACCTTC. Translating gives CASSLVRGGYTF. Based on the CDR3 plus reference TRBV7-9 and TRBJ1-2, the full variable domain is DTGVSQNPRHKITKRGQNVTFRCDPISEHNRLYWYRQTLGQGPEFLTYFQNEAQLEKSRLLSDRFSAERPKGSFSTLEIQRTEQGDSAMYLCASSLVRGGYTFGSGTRLTVV.

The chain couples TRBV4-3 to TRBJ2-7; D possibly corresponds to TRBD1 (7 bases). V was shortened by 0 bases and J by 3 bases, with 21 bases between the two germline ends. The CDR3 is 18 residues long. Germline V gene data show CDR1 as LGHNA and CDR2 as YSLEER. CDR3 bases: TGCGCCAGCAGCCAAGAATCTAGGAGGGGGCTTAAGTTCTACGAGCAGTACTTC. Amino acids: CASSQESRRGLKFYEQYF.

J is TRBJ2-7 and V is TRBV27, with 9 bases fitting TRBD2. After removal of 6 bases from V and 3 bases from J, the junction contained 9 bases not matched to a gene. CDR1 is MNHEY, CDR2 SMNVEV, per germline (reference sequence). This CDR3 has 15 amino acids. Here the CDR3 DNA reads TGTGCCAGCAGCCTAGCGCGGGGGGGCGACTACGAGCAGTACTTC. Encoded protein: CASSLARGGDYEQYF.

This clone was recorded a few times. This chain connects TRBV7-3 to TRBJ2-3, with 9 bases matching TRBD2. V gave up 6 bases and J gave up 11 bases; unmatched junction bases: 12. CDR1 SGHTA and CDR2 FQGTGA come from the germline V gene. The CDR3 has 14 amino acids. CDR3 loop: CASSPRDSGGGQYF. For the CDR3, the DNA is TGTGCCAGCAGTCCTCGAGATAGCGGGGGTGGGCAGTATTTT. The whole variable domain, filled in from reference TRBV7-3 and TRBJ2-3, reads GAGVSQTPSNKVTEKGKYVELRCDPISGHTALYWYRQSLGQGPEFLIYFQGTGAADDSGLPNDRFFAVRPEGSVSTLKIQRTERGDSAVYLCASSPRDSGGGQYFGPGTRLTVL.

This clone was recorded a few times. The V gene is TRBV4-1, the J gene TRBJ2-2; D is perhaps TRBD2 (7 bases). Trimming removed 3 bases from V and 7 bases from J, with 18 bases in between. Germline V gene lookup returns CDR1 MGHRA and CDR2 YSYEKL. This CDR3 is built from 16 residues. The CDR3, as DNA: TGCGCCAGCAGCCACTCAGGGCAGGGGAGGGGCGGGGAGCTGTTTTTT. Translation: CASSHSGQGRGGELFF.

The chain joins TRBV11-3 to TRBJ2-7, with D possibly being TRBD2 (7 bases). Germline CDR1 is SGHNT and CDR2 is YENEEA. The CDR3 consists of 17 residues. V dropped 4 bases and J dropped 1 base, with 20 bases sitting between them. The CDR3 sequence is CASSYQRGGEGSYEQYF. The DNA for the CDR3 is TGTGCCAGCAGCTACCAAAGGGGGGGCGAGGGTTCCTACGAGCAGTACTTC.

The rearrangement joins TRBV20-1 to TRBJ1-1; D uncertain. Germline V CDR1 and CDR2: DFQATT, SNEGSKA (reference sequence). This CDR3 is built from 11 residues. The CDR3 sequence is CSQRLRFEAFF. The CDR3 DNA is TGCAGCCAAAGACTGAGGTTTGAAGCTTTCTTT.

The CDR3 here is CASIADRSEQETQYF. CDR3 bases: TGTGCCAGCATAGCCGACCGATCAGAGCAAGAGACCCAGTACTTC. The chain couples TRBV2 to TRBJ2-5, with D hard to call. Trimming removed 7 bases from V and 2 bases from J, with 17 bases in between. Germline CDR1 reads SNHLY; CDR2 reads FYNNEI. This CDR3 contains 15 residues.

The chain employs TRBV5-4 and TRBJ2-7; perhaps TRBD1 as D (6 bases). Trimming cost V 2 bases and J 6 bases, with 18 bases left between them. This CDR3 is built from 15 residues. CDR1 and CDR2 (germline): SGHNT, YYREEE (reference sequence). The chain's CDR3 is CASSFDEAGAGEQYF. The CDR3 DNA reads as TGTGCCAGCAGCTTCGACGAGGCAGGGGCGGGCGAGCAGTACTTC.

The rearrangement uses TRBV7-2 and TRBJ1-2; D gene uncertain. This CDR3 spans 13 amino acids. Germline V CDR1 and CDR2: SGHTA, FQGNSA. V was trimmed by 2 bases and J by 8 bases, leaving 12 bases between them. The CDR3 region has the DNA TGTGCCAGCAGCTTACTGCCCTCGGGGGGCTACACCTTC. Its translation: CASSLLPSGGYTF.

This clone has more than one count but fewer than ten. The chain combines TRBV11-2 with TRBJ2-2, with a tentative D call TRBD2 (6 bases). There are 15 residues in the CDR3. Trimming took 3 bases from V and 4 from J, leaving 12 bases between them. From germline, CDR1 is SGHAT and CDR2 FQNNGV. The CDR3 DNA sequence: TGTGCCAGCAGCTTGAGCGGGCATATCACCGGGGAGCTGTTTTTT. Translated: CASSLSGHITGELFF.

The CDR3 loop reads CASSERGGNQPQHF. CDR3 coding DNA: TGTGCCAGCAGTGAAAGGGGCGGCAATCAGCCCCAGCATTTT. The chain carries TRBV2 and TRBJ1-5; D possibly corresponds to TRBD1 (5 bases). Germline V gene sequence: CDR1 SNHLY, CDR2 FYNNEI. The CDR3 covers 14 residues. The ends were cut back, 2 bases at V and 2 bases at J, with 7 bases in the middle.

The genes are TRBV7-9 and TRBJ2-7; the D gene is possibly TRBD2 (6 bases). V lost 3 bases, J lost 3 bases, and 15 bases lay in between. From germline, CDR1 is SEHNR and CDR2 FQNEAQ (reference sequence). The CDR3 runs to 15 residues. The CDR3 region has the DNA TGTGCCAGCAGCTTGGAAACTAGCCCCGGCTACGAGCAGTACTTC. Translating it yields CASSLETSPGYEQYF.

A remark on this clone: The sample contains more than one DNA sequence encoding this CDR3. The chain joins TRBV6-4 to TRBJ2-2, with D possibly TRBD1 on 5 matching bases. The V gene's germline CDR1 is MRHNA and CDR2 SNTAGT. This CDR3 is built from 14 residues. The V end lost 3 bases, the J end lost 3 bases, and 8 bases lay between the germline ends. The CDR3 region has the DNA TGTGCCAGCAGTGAGCAGGGCGACACCGGGGAGCTGTTTTTT. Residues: CASSEQGDTGELFF.

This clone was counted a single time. CDR3 bases: TGCGCCAGCAGCCAGGAGACGGTGAATAATTCACCCCTCCACTTT. This encodes CASSQETVNNSPLHF. This rearrangement joins TRBV4-1 to TRBJ1-6; no clear D. The CDR3 contains 15 residues. V was trimmed by 3 bases and J by 5 bases, leaving 11 bases between them. Germline values: CDR1 MGHRA, CDR2 YSYEKL.

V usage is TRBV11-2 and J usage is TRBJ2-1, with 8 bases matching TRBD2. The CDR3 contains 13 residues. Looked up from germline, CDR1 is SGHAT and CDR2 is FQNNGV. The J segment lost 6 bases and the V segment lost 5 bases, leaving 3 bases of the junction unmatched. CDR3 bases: TGTGCCAGCAGCCATGGGACTAGCAATGAGCAGTTCTTC. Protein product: CASSHGTSNEQFF.

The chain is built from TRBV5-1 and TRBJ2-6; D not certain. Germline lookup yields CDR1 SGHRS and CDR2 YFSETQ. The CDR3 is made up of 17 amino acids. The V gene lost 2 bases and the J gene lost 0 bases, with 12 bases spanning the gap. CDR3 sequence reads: CASSLLGLSSGANVLTF. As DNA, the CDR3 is TGCGCCAGCAGCTTACTTGGGCTCAGCTCTGGGGCCAACGTCCTGACTTTC. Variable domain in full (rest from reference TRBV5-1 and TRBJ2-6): KAGVTQTPRYLIKTRGQQVTLSCSPISGHRSVSWYQQTPGQGLQFLFEYFSETQRNKGNFPGRFSGRQFSNSRSEMNVSTLELGDSALYLCASSLLGLSSGANVLTFGAGSRLTVL.